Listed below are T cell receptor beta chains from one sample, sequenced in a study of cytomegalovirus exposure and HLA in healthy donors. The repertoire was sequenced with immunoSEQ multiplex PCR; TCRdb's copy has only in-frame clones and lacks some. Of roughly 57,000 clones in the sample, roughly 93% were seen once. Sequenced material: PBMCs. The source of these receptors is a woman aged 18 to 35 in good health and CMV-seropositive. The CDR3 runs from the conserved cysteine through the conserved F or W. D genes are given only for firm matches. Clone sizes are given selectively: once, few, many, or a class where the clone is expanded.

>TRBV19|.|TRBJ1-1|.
CASSALPGIEAFF
TGTGCCAGTAGTGCGCTTCCCGGGATTGAAGCTTTCTTT
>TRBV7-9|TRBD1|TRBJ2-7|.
CASSSPGQGIYEQYF
TGTGCCAGCAGCTCGCCGGGACAGGGGATCTACGAGCAGTACTTC
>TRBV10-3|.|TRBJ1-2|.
CAISEQNRDYTF
TGTGCCATCAGTGAGCAGAACAGAGATTACACCTTC
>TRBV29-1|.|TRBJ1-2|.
CSVDQDRPGYTF
TGCAGCGTTGACCAGGACAGACCTGGCTACACCTTC
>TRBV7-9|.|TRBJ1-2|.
CASSLAGGPYGYTF
TGTGCCAGCAGCTTAGCGGGGGGGCCCTATGGCTACACCTTC
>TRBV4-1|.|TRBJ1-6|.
CASSTARTEDSPLHF
TGCGCCAGCAGCACAGCCCGGACAGAGGATTCACCCCTCCACTTT
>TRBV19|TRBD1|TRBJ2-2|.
CASSPLDRGPNTGELFF
TGTGCCAGTAGTCCCCTAGACAGGGGACCGAACACCGGGGAGCTGTTTTTT
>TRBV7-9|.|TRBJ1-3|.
CASNLLLGGSGNTIYF
TGTGCCAGCAACCTCTTGCTCGGGGGTTCAGGAAACACCATATATTTT
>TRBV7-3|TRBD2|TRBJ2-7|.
CASSFSGGATTYEQYF
TGTGCCAGCAGCTTCAGCGGGGGCGCAACGACCTACGAGCAGTACTTC
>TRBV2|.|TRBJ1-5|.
CASSDQGSNQPQHF
TGTGCCAGCAGTGATCAGGGAAGCAATCAGCCCCAGCATTTT
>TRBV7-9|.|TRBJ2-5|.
CASSPEGETQYF
TGTGCCAGCAGCCCCGAGGGAGAGACCCAGTACTTC
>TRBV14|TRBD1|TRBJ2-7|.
CASSPTGGPYEQYF
TGTGCCAGCAGCCCGACAGGGGGCCCCTACGAGCAGTACTTC
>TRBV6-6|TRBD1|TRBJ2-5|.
CASRRGTAKETQYF
TGTGCCAGCAGGAGAGGGACAGCTAAAGAGACCCAGTACTTC
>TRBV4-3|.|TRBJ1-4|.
CASSQERRGAREKLFF
TGCGCCAGCAGCCAAGAACGACGGGGGGCTCGGGAAAAACTGTTTTTT
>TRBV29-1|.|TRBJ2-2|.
CSVAAGPYTGELFF
TGCAGCGTTGCTGCGGGGCCCTACACCGGGGAGCTGTTTTTT
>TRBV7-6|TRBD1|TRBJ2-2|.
CASSSHRGRGTGELFF
TGTGCCAGCAGCTCACACAGGGGGCGCGGCACCGGGGAGCTGTTTTTT
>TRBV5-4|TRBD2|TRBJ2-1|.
CASSGSGTNNEQFF
TGTGCCAGCAGCGGGTCCGGGACTAACAATGAGCAGTTCTTC
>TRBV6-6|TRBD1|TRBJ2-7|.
CASSYSRDRMDF
TGTGCCAGCAGTTACTCCCGGGACAGGATGGACTTC
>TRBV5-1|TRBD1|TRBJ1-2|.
CASSHGTANYGYTF
TGCGCCAGCAGCCACGGGACAGCCAACTATGGCTACACCTTC
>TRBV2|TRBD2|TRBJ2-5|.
CASISDPSGGNQETQYF
TGTGCCAGCATATCCGACCCTAGCGGGGGGAACCAAGAGACCCAGTACTTC
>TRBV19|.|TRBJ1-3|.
CASSIQGSPGNTIYF
TGTGCCAGTAGTATCCAGGGAAGTCCTGGAAACACCATATATTTT
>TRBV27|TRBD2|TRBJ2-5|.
CASSRGEGETQYF
TGTGCCAGCAGTCGGGGGGAGGGAGAGACCCAGTACTTC
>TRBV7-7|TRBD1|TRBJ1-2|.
CASSRDRPNYGYTF
TGTGCCAGCAGCCGGGACAGGCCTAACTATGGCTACACCTTC
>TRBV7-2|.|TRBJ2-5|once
CASSRGSPLQETQYF
TGTGCCAGCAGCCGAGGGTCTCCTTTGCAAGAGACCCAGTACTTC
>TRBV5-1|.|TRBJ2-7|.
CASSLDGSSSYEQYF
TGCGCCAGCAGCTTGGATGGGAGCAGCTCCTACGAGCAGTACTTC
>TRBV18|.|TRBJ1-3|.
CASSPDGVTGNTIYF
TGTGCCAGCTCTCCCGACGGAGTCACTGGAAACACCATATATTTT
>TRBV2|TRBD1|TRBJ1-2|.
CASSEFSQGARYGYTF
TGTGCCAGCAGTGAGTTCTCACAGGGGGCCAGGTATGGCTACACCTTC
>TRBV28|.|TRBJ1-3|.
CASSYSATPGNTIYF
TGTGCCAGCAGTTACTCCGCGACTCCGGGAAACACCATATATTTT
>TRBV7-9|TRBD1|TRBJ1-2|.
CASSPGQGGGYTF
TGTGCCAGCAGCCCCGGACAGGGAGGTGGCTACACCTTC
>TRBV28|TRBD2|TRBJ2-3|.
CASSLPSGLTDTQYF
TGTGCCAGCAGTTTGCCTAGCGGCCTCACAGATACGCAGTATTTT
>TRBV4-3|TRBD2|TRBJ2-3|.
CASSQDLAGGLSDTQYF
TGCGCCAGCAGCCAAGATCTAGCGGGGGGTTTATCAGATACGCAGTATTTT
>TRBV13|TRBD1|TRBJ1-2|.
CASRRAVGWGQTYGYTF
TGTGCCAGCAGACGAGCGGTGGGTTGGGGACAGACCTATGGCTACACCTTC
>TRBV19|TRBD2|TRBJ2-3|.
CASSIGTSGASTDTQYF
TGTGCCAGTAGTATAGGGACTAGCGGGGCTAGCACAGATACGCAGTATTTT
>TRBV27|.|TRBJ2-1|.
CASSFIGASSYNEQFF
TGTGCCAGCAGTTTTATAGGGGCCAGCTCCTACAATGAGCAGTTCTTC
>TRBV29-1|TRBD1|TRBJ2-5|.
CSVEERDRAGETQYF
TGCAGCGTTGAAGAACGGGACAGGGCAGGGGAGACCCAGTACTTC
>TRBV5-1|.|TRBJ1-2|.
CASSLRLAKSNYGYTF
TGCGCCAGCAGCTTGCGATTGGCCAAATCCAACTATGGCTACACCTTC
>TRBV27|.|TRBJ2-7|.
CASSPTPAGTRDEQYF
TGTGCCAGCAGCCCGACCCCGGCGGGAACTCGCGACGAGCAGTACTTC
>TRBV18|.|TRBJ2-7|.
CASSPDSVNEQYF
TGTGCCAGCTCACCGGACTCGGTGAACGAGCAGTACTTC
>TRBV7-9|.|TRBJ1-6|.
CASSSDSSYNSPLHF
TGTGCCAGCAGCTCAGACAGCTCCTATAATTCACCCCTCCACTTT
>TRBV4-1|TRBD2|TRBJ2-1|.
CASSRVAGGPDDEQFF
TGCGCCAGCAGCCGGGTAGCGGGGGGGCCGGATGATGAGCAGTTCTTC
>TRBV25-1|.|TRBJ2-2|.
CASSDIGERDTGELFF
TGTGCCAGCAGTGATATCGGGGAGAGGGACACCGGGGAGCTGTTTTTT
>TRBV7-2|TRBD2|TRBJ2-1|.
CASSLGTSGYNEQFF
TGTGCCAGCAGCTTGGGGACTAGCGGTTACAATGAGCAGTTCTTC
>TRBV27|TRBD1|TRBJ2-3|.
CASSLTTGGLRGATQYF
TGTGCCAGCAGTTTAACGACAGGGGGCCTTCGGGGGGCGACGCAGTATTTT
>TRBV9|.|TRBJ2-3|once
CASSVGVAGNTDTQYF
TGTGCCAGCAGCGTAGGGGTCGCAGGAAACACAGATACGCAGTATTTT
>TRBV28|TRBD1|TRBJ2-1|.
CASRRSGTGGWDEQFF
TGTGCCAGCAGGAGGTCCGGGACAGGGGGCTGGGATGAGCAGTTCTTC
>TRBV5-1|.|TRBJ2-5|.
CASSLVSETQYF
TGCGCCAGCAGCTTGGTATCGGAGACCCAGTACTTC
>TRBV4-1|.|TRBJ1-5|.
CASSQDSRAGQPQHF
TGCGCCAGCAGCCAAGATAGCAGGGCCGGTCAGCCCCAGCATTTT
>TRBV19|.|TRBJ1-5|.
CASSKTGTNSNQPQHF
TGTGCCAGTAGTAAAACCGGGACAAATAGCAATCAGCCCCAGCATTTT
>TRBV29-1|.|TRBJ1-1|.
CSVEVSSGTEAFF
TGCAGCGTTGAAGTAAGCTCAGGGACTGAAGCTTTCTTT
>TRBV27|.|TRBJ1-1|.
CASSEQGTEAFF
TGTGCCAGCAGTGAACAGGGAACTGAAGCTTTCTTT
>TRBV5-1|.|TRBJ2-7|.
CASSLAGVFYEQYF
TGCGCCAGCAGCTTAGCAGGGGTTTTTTACGAGCAGTACTTC
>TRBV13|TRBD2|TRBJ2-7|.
CASSAEGLAGEQYF
TGTGCCAGCAGCGCGGAGGGACTAGCTGGCGAGCAGTACTTC
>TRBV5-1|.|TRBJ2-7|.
CASSLGWSYEQYF
TGCGCCAGCAGCTTGGGTTGGAGTTACGAGCAGTACTTC
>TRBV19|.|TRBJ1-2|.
CASSIPLALYGYTF
TGTGCCAGTAGTATCCCCCTGGCCCTCTATGGCTACACCTTC